The clone carrying this T cell receptor beta chain has only a few counts. This entry comes from a study of control samples from healthy donors and cancer patients. Produced via immunoSEQ multiplex PCR; TCRdb's table is partial and in-frame only. Among around 70,000 clones listed, 83% were seen once. CDR1 MDHEN and CDR2 SYDVKM come from the germline V gene. V was pared by 4 bases and J by 1 base, with 5 bases of the junction left unmatched. The CDR3 length is 15 residues. This chain connects TRBV28 to TRBJ1-1; TRBD1 matches at 8 bases. The receptor was derived from a man aged 60-69 years in good health. The sequenced sample was blood. The CDR3 protein is CASSSQGVGNTEAFF. CDR3 nucleotide sequence: TGTGCCAGCAGTTCACAGGGGGTCGGGAACACTGAAGCTTTCTTT.